This T cell receptor beta chain originates from a study of shared clonotypes between healthy human individuals. Study context: Researchers drew samples from a couple of women and three men aged 18 to 49.

The CDR3 has 16 amino acids. CDR1 MNHEY and CDR2 SMNVEV come from the germline V gene (reference sequence). V trimming: 0 bases; J trimming: 6 bases; junction bases outside the gene matches: 7. The assay was immunoSEQ multiplex PCR, and TCRdb's table has in-frame clones only and misses some. The sample records hundreds of thousands of clones, about 95% being singletons. Naive CD8 cells were CD45RO-negative, positively selected for CCR7, excluding terminally differentiated effector memory CD45RA+ cells. This clone turned up a few times. The chain couples TRBV27 to TRBJ2-7; TRBD2 matches 11 bases. The sequence was obtained from a woman aged 25 to 39 in good health. Specimen: naive CD8+ T cells sorted from blood. The CDR3 spells CASSLSRASGRPEQYF. The DNA for the CDR3 is TGTGCCAGCAGTTTATCGCGGGCTAGCGGGAGGCCCGAGCAGTACTTC.